Following are 29 T cell receptor beta chains from one sample sequenced in a study of T cell changes during pregnancy in multiple sclerosis. Sequencing was performed with immunoSEQ multiplex PCR; in TCRdb, only in-frame clones are kept and a portion is missing. The sample shows approximately 52,000 clones, 85% to 95% of them seen only once. The source material was CD4+ T cells from peripheral blood mononuclear cells, sampled in the second trimester of pregnancy. All receptors come from a female donor in good health, enrolled as a control in a pregnancy study.

V gene TRBV5-8 combines with J gene TRBJ1-6; no clear D gene. Germline CDR1 reads SGHTS; CDR2 reads YDEGEE. The CDR3 is 16 residues long. With 0 bases removed from V and 0 bases from J, the gap between germline ends came to 7 bases. The CDR3 reads CASSLGGNSYNSPLHF. The CDR3 DNA reads as TGTGCCAGCAGCTTGGGCGGGAACTCCTATAATTCACCCCTCCACTTT.

This rearrangement joins TRBV7-2 to TRBJ1-5; D might be TRBD1 (5 bases). V lost 1 base, J lost 5 bases, and 9 bases lay in between. Germline CDR1 reads SGHTA; CDR2 reads FQGNSA. The CDR3 is 14 amino acids. The CDR3 loop reads CASSLGQSYQPQHF. The CDR3 DNA is TGTGCCAGCAGCTTAGGACAGTCATATCAGCCCCAGCATTTT. The full variable domain, in which reference TRBV7-2 and TRBJ1-5 provide the parts outside the CDR3, is GAGVSQSPSNKVTEKGKDVELRCDPISGHTALYWYRQSLGQGLEFLIYFQGNSAPDKSGLPSDRFSAERTGGSVSTLTIQRTQQEDSAVYLCASSLGQSYQPQHFGDGTRLSIL.

The V gene is TRBV11-2, the J gene TRBJ2-5, with 7 bases lining up with TRBD2. CDR1 is SGHAT, CDR2 FQNNGV, per germline. The CDR3 totals 16 residues. The J segment lost 1 base and the V segment lost 1 base, leaving 6 bases of the junction unmatched. CDR3 nucleotides: TGTGCCAGCAGCTTAGTGGGAGGGGCTCCCCAAGAGACCCAGTACTTC. It encodes CASSLVGGAPQETQYF.

This clone was observed once. The V and J genes are TRBV18 and TRBJ1-2, with D perhaps matching TRBD1 (6 bases). Germline V gene data show CDR1 as KGHSH and CDR2 as LQKENI. Trimming pared 3 bases from V and 4 bases from J, leaving 12 bases between. This CDR3 has 14 residues. The CDR3 region has the DNA TGTGCCAGCTCACCCGGCAGGGGCGGCTATGGCTACACCTTC. Translation gives CASSPGRGGYGYTF.

The V and J genes are TRBV12-5 and TRBJ2-3; D not resolved. Germline V gene lookup returns CDR1 LGHNT and CDR2 FRNRAP. Trimming took off 3 bases at V and 4 bases at J, with 5 bases between the two ends. This CDR3 region has 12 residues. The CDR3 here is CASGFSSDTQYF. Written as DNA, the CDR3 is TGTGCTAGTGGTTTTTCGTCAGATACGCAGTATTTT.

This chain joins TRBV30 and TRBJ1-1; D gene uncertain. This CDR3 is built from 12 residues. CDR1 and CDR2 from the germline V gene are GTSNPN and SVGIG (reference sequence). Trimming removed 4 bases at V and 4 bases at J, with 10 bases between. CDR3 amino acids: CAWTGSFTEAFF. CDR3 coding DNA: TGTGCCTGGACAGGTTCTTTCACTGAAGCTTTCTTT.

V usage is TRBV19 and J usage is TRBJ2-1, with 7 bases fitting TRBD2. Germline values: CDR1 LNHDA, CDR2 SQIVND (reference sequence). J was trimmed by 6 bases and V by 5 bases; bases with no gene match: 13. The length of the CDR3 is 16 residues. CDR3 bases: TGTGCCAGTAGTTCCTCAGCGGGACGTTTGTCCAATGAGCAGTTCTTC. This translates into CASSSSAGRLSNEQFF.

V is TRBV30 and J is TRBJ2-1, with a possible D match to TRBD2 (5 bases). V lost 8 bases and J 0 bases, leaving 14 bases between the germline ends. The CDR3 is made up of 14 amino acids. Germline CDR1 GTSNPN, CDR2 SVGIG (reference sequence). The CDR3 DNA reads TGTGCCGGTAATACTGGGAGCTCCTACAATGAGCAGTTCTTC. It translates to CAGNTGSSYNEQFF. Based on the CDR3 plus reference TRBV30 and TRBJ2-1, the full variable domain is SQTIHQWPATLVQPVGSPLSLECTVEGTSNPNLYWYRQAAGRGLQLLFYSVGIGQISSEVPQNLSASRPQDRQFILSSKKLLLSDSGFYLCAGNTGSSYNEQFFGPGTRLTVL.

The V call is TRBV28, the J call TRBJ1-4, with a weak D call TRBD1 (6 bases). Looked up from germline, CDR1 is MDHEN and CDR2 is SYDVKM. V lost 5 bases, J lost 0 bases, and 22 bases lay in between. The CDR3 sequence is 19 residues long. CDR3 loop: CASSVRRDRPLATNEKLFF. The DNA for the CDR3 is TGTGCCAGCAGTGTCCGAAGAGACAGGCCTTTAGCAACTAATGAAAAACTGTTTTTT. Complete variable domain (other parts from reference TRBV28 and TRBJ1-4): DVKVTQSSRYLVKRTGEKVFLECVQDMDHENMFWYRQDPGLGLRLIYFSYDVKMKEKGDIPEGYSVSREKKERFSLILESASTNQTSMYLCASSVRRDRPLATNEKLFFGSGTQLSVL.

The genes are TRBV2 and TRBJ2-5; the match to TRBD2 covers 9 bases. Germline CDR1 reads SNHLY; CDR2 reads FYNNEI. V lost 10 bases to trimming and J lost 5 bases; unmatched junction nucleotides: 14. The CDR3 spans 15 residues. CDR3 nucleotide sequence: TGTGCCACCAAGGATCGGACTAGCGTACGGGAGACCCAGTACTTC. It is translated as CATKDRTSVRETQYF. The full variable domain, in which reference TRBV2 and TRBJ2-5 provide the parts outside the CDR3, is EPEVTQTPSHQVTQMGQEVILRCVPISNHLYFYWYRQILGQKVEFLVSFYNNEISEKSEIFDDQFSVERPDGSNFTLKIRSTKLEDSAMYFCATKDRTSVRETQYFGPGTRLLVL.

The J gene is TRBJ1-5, the V gene TRBV6-5; 9 bases are a match to TRBD1. The CDR3 is made up of 15 amino acids. Unmatched junction bases numbered 2, after V lost 0 bases and J lost 5 bases. In germline, CDR1 is MNHEY, CDR2 SVGAGI. CDR3 DNA: TGTGCCAGCAGTTACTCGGGACAGGGCCATCAGCCCCAGCATTTT. Its translation: CASSYSGQGHQPQHF.

A few counts support this clone. The rearrangement joins TRBV11-2 to TRBJ1-1, with 8 bases aligning to TRBD1. The V and J ends lost 6 bases and 0 bases, in that order; junction bases with no gene match: 6. Germline CDR1 reads SGHAT; CDR2 reads FQNNGV. This CDR3 is built from 15 residues. Here the CDR3 DNA reads TGTGCCAGCAGAACCCGGACAGGGATGAACACTGAAGCTTTCTTT. As protein: CASRTRTGMNTEAFF. Using reference TRBV11-2 and TRBJ1-1 for the parts outside the CDR3, the full variable domain is EAGVAQSPRYKIIEKRQSVAFWCNPISGHATLYWYQQILGQGPKLLIQFQNNGVVDDSQLPKDRFSAERLKGVDSTLKIQPAKLEDSAVYLCASRTRTGMNTEAFFGQGTRLTVV.

V is TRBV5-6 and J is TRBJ1-5, with unresolved D. Trimming pared 0 bases from V and 6 bases from J, leaving 10 bases between. There are 14 residues in the CDR3. Germline CDR1 and CDR2: SGHDT and YYEEEE. DNA of the CDR3: TGTGCCAGCAGCTTGGCAGGTTTGCGTCAGCCCCAGCATTTT. This codes for CASSLAGLRQPQHF.

The genes are TRBV19 and TRBJ1-1, with D unresolved. CDR1 is LNHDA, CDR2 SQIVND, per germline (reference sequence). This CDR3 is built from 15 residues. With 3 bases removed from V and 4 bases from J, the gap between germline ends came to 15 bases. The CDR3, as DNA: TGTGCCAGTAGTATTAGGGAGGAGGGAGGCACTGAAGCTTTCTTT. Translated: CASSIREEGGTEAFF.

The V and J genes are TRBV5-1 and TRBJ2-1, with 7 bases lining up with TRBD2. V lost 2 bases to trimming and J lost 2 bases; unmatched junction nucleotides: 7. The CDR3 contains 16 residues. Germline assignment: CDR1 SGHRS and CDR2 YFSETQ. Here the CDR3 DNA reads TGCGCCAGCAGCTTAGATTTTGCGGGAGCCTACAATGAGCAGTTCTTC. Protein product: CASSLDFAGAYNEQFF.

V usage is TRBV10-3 and J usage is TRBJ1-2, with 7 bases identical to TRBD1. The CDR3 contains 12 residues. Trimming cost V 11 bases and J 6 bases; bases outside gene matches: 9. Germline loops: CDR1 ENHRY, CDR2 SYGVKD. The CDR3 reads CASSGTGDGYTF. In nucleotides, the CDR3 is TGTGCCTCGTCTGGTACAGGGGATGGCTACACCTTC.

In DNA, the CDR3 is TGTGCCAGCAGAAAGGGACAGGGCGCCACCGGGGAGCTGTTTTTT. Protein: CASRKGQGATGELFF. The J gene is TRBJ2-2, the V gene TRBV7-3; TRBD1 matches 9 bases. The V and J ends lost 6 bases and 4 bases, in that order; junction bases with no gene match: 6. This CDR3 has 15 residues. Germline V lookup: CDR1 SGHTA, CDR2 FQGTGA. Combining the CDR3 with reference TRBV7-3 and TRBJ2-2 gives the whole variable domain GAGVSQTPSNKVTEKGKYVELRCDPISGHTALYWYRQSLGQGPEFLIYFQGTGAADDSGLPNDRFFAVRPEGSVSTLKIQRTERGDSAVYLCASRKGQGATGELFFGEGSRLTVL.

This clone was detected only once. The J gene is TRBJ2-1, the V gene TRBV18, with 10 bases that match TRBD2. After removal of 2 bases from V and 10 bases from J, the junction contained 11 bases not matched to a gene. CDR1 and CDR2 from the germline V gene are KGHSH and LQKENI. CDR3 size: 16 residues. Here the CDR3 reads CASSPGQREGSWEQFF. The CDR3 nucleotides are TGTGCCAGCTCACCAGGCCAGCGGGAGGGGTCATGGGAGCAGTTCTTC.

The rearrangement joins TRBV11-2 to TRBJ1-5; no definite D call. Germline loops: CDR1 SGHAT, CDR2 FQNNGV. This CDR3 region has 12 residues. V was trimmed by 5 bases and J by 4 bases, leaving 6 bases between them. CDR3 in amino acids: CASSGGNQPQHF. Written as DNA, the CDR3 is TGTGCCAGCAGCGGAGGGAATCAGCCCCAGCATTTT.

This clone was observed once. The CDR3 sequence is CASSQSRDEETQYF. CDR3 sequence (DNA): TGCGCCAGCAGTCAATCCAGGGATGAGGAGACCCAGTACTTC. The V call is TRBV23-1, the J call TRBJ2-5; D may be TRBD1 (5 bases). TRBV23-1 carries the ORF label, with uncertain function. V shed 0 bases and J shed 5 bases, with 10 bases lying between them. The length of the CDR3 is 14 residues.

V is TRBV21-1 and J is TRBJ2-2; TRBD2 is the table's D call and was not checked against the DNA. TRBV21-1 is recorded as a pseudogene. The CDR3 is 16 residues long. DNA for the CDR3: TGTGCCAGCAGCAAAAAGGGACTAGTAGGCACCGGGGAGCTGTTTTTT. It encodes CASSKKGLVGTGELFF.

This chain connects TRBV28 to TRBJ2-6, with 11 bases fitting TRBD2. V was pared by 8 bases and J by 2 bases, with 2 bases of the junction left unmatched. The CDR3 is 15 residues long. The germline V gene encodes CDR1 MDHEN and CDR2 SYDVKM. The CDR3 DNA sequence: TGTGCCAGCCTAGCGGGGGGACCTGGGGCCAACGTCCTGACTTTC. Translated, it gives CASLAGGPGANVLTF.

Worth noting for this clone: One end of the junction does not line up with germline, which may come from a read error. This rearrangement joins TRBV7-7 to TRBJ2-3; D remains unclear. The germline V gene encodes CDR1 SSHAT and CDR2 FNYEAQ (reference sequence). The CDR3 contains 14 residues. CDR3: CASSLSESIDTQYF. The DNA of the CDR3 is TGTGCTAGCAGCTTATCTGAAAGCATTGATACGCAGTATTTT.

The chain joins TRBV4-1 to TRBJ1-5; D may be TRBD1 (5 bases). Germline loops: CDR1 MGHRA, CDR2 YSYEKL. This CDR3 is 16 amino acids long. V was shortened by 2 bases and J by 0 bases, with 11 bases between the two germline ends. The CDR3 reads CASSQFDSYSNQPQHF. The CDR3 DNA is TGCGCCAGCAGCCAATTTGACAGTTATAGCAATCAGCCCCAGCATTTT.

The genes are TRBV19 and TRBJ2-7; 9 nucleotides match TRBD1. V was pared by 5 bases and J by 1 base, with 6 bases of the junction left unmatched. This CDR3 is 15 amino acids long. Germline V gene lookup returns CDR1 LNHDA and CDR2 SQIVND (reference sequence). As DNA, the CDR3 is TGTGCCAGTAGTGGCCACAGGGGGCGATCCTACGAGCAGTACTTC. It is translated as CASSGHRGRSYEQYF.

V gene TRBV5-8 combines with J gene TRBJ2-7; the D gene is possibly TRBD1 (5 bases). From germline, CDR1 is SGHTS and CDR2 YDEGEE. With 7 bases removed from V and 4 bases from J, the gap between germline ends came to 12 bases. This CDR3 region has 12 residues. This CDR3 is CASGRDLYEQYF. The CDR3 DNA sequence: TGTGCCAGCGGCAGGGATCTTTACGAGCAGTACTTC.

The chain uses TRBV4-2 and TRBJ2-6; D not certain. Trimming removed 0 bases from V and 0 bases from J, with 6 bases in between. This CDR3 contains 16 residues. Germline V gene sequence: CDR1 LGHNA, CDR2 YNFKEQ. The CDR3 nucleotides read TGTGCCAGCAGCCAAGACGGGTACTCTGGGGCCAACGTCCTGACTTTC. Translation gives CASSQDGYSGANVLTF.

The CDR3 DNA reads TGCGCCAGCAGCTTCGAGGGACAGAGACGTACGCAGCAGTACTTC. It yields the protein CASSFEGQRRTQQYF. The genes are TRBV5-1 and TRBJ2-7; TRBD1 aligns across 7 bases. This CDR3 comprises 15 residues. The trim removed 2 bases at V and 8 bases at J, leaving 13 bases unmatched. Germline V gene data show CDR1 as SGHRS and CDR2 as YFSETQ.

The chain uses TRBV28 and TRBJ1-2, with D possibly TRBD1 on 6 matching bases. Trimming stripped 6 bases from V and 4 bases from J, with 12 bases between. The CDR3 consists of 13 residues. The germline gives CDR1 MDHEN, CDR2 SYDVKM. The CDR3 protein is CASRGAVSYGYTF. The CDR3 DNA follows: TGTGCCAGCAGGGGGGCAGTGAGCTATGGCTACACCTTC.